A single sample gave rise to the 14 T cell receptor beta chains below, sequenced in a study of blood T cell repertoires in COVID-19. Using immunoSEQ multiplex PCR, the repertoire was profiled, and TCRdb retains in-frame clones only, with some absent. The table shows 180,000 or so clones, with approximately 85% occurring only once. Specimen: peripheral blood. The source of these receptors is a human donor with active or convalescent COVID-19. The donor label of this sample is uncertain.

The chain uses TRBV3-1 (or the pseudogene TRBV3-2) and TRBJ2-5, with a tentative D call TRBD2 (6 bases). The germline V gene encodes CDR1 LGHDT and CDR2 YNNKEL (reference sequence). V was pared by 8 bases and J by 0 bases, with 16 bases between. The CDR3 is made up of 15 amino acids. This CDR3 is CASREWGDHQETQYF. CDR3 in DNA: TGTGCCAGCCGAGAGTGGGGGGACCACCAAGAGACCCAGTACTTC.

The chain recombines TRBV7-9 with TRBJ2-1; TRBD2 is a possible D gene (7 bases). Germline values: CDR1 SEHNR, CDR2 FQNEAQ (reference sequence). The V end was cut by 4 bases, the J end by 9 bases, with 19 bases between. This CDR3 is 15 amino acids long. The CDR3: CASSSSTGGLGEQFF. For the CDR3, the DNA is TGTGCCAGCAGCTCCTCCACCGGGGGGCTGGGTGAGCAGTTCTTC.

The CDR3 reads CAISFKPGLGHQEQYF. As DNA, the CDR3 is TGTGCCATCAGTTTCAAACCGGGACTAGGACATCAGGAGCAGTACTTC. The chain uses TRBV10-3 and TRBJ2-7; TRBD2 agrees at 8 bases. The germline CDR1 and CDR2 sequences are ENHRY and SYGVKD. This CDR3 has 16 residues. V gave up 5 bases and J gave up 7 bases; unmatched junction bases: 16.

This sequence joins TRBV12-5 and TRBJ1-2, with D unresolved. Germline CDR1 and CDR2: LGHNT and FRNRAP. The CDR3 covers 12 residues. Trimming removed 6 bases from V and 7 bases from J, with 12 bases in between. The CDR3 sequence: CASGEETGGYTF. CDR3 coding DNA: TGTGCTAGTGGGGAGGAGACGGGTGGCTACACCTTC.

This clone was seen once. The V gene is TRBV5-1, the J gene TRBJ2-5, with 8 nucleotides matching TRBD1. The CDR3 extends over 14 amino acids. Germline loops: CDR1 SGHRS, CDR2 YFSETQ. V was clipped by 6 bases and J by 2 bases; unmatched bases: 6. CDR3 DNA: TGCGCCAGCACCCAAAGGACAGGGCAAGAGACCCAGTACTTC. This codes for CASTQRTGQETQYF.

The rearrangement joins TRBV5-1 to TRBJ1-3; perhaps TRBD1 as D (6 bases). CDR1 is SGHRS and CDR2 is YFSETQ in the germline V gene. The CDR3 runs 16 residues. Trimming took off 1 base at V and 3 bases at J, with 14 bases between the two ends. The CDR3 spells CASSLYPGGVGNTIYF. The DNA of the CDR3 is TGCGCCAGCAGCTTGTACCCGGGGGGCGTTGGAAACACCATATATTTT.

CDR3 coding DNA: TGTGCCAGCTCGGACAGTTATTCACCCCTCCACTTT. Protein product: CASSDSYSPLHF. The chain links TRBV18 to TRBJ1-6; tentative D call: TRBD1 (6 bases). CDR1 KGHSH and CDR2 LQKENI come from the germline V gene. This CDR3 has 12 residues. The V gene lost 6 bases and the J gene lost 8 bases, with 8 bases spanning the gap. Full variable domain (rest looked up from reference TRBV18 and TRBJ1-6): NAGVMQNPRHLVRRRGQEARLRCSPMKGHSHVYWYRQLPEEGLKFMVYLQKENIIDESGMPKERFSAEFPKEGPSILRIQQVVRGDSAAYFCASSDSYSPLHFGNGTRLTVT.

This clone was found a few times. The chain links TRBV7-2 to TRBJ1-5; no reliable D call. This CDR3 contains 13 residues. CDR1 and CDR2 (germline): SGHTA, FQGNSA. V was clipped by 1 base and J by 5 bases, with 6 bases between them. In nucleotides, the CDR3 is TGTGCCAGCAGCTTAGTTCGTGATCAGCCCCAGCATTTT. Encoded protein: CASSLVRDQPQHF.

The rearrangement uses TRBV24-1 and TRBJ2-6; D might be TRBD2 (6 bases). The CDR3 covers 16 residues. Germline assignment: CDR1 KGHDR and CDR2 SFDVKD. Trimming shortened V by 0 bases and J by 2 bases, and 7 bases separated the two germline ends. This chain's CDR3 is CATSDLGGTGANVLTF. The CDR3 nucleotides are TGTGCCACCAGTGATTTGGGGGGGACTGGGGCCAACGTCCTGACTTTC.

A few counts support this clone. The chain employs TRBV7-9 and TRBJ1-4, with 7 bases matching TRBD1. CDR1 and CDR2 (germline): SEHNR, FQNEAQ (reference sequence). After removal of 5 bases from V and 3 bases from J, the junction contained 9 bases not matched to a gene. The CDR3 has 16 amino acids. The CDR3 DNA is TGTGCCAGCAGCCACGACGGAACAGGGGCTAATGAAAAACTGTTTTTT. The encoded protein is CASSHDGTGANEKLFF.

This clone was observed once. J is TRBJ2-1 and V is TRBV7-2; the match to TRBD2 covers 9 bases. Germline V CDR1 and CDR2: SGHTA, FQGNSA. Germline trimming cut 3 bases from V and 7 bases from J; bases unmatched to any gene: 7. The CDR3 consists of 15 residues. CDR3 sequence: CASSLREGLWNEQFF. CDR3 DNA sequence: TGTGCCAGCAGCTTGCGGGAGGGGTTATGGAATGAGCAGTTCTTC.

The chain employs TRBV3-1 (or the pseudogene TRBV3-2) and TRBJ2-2; 9 nucleotides line up with TRBD2. The junction had 13 bases not matched to a gene; V was cut back by 4 bases and J by 7 bases. This CDR3 spans 17 amino acids. Germline V gene sequence: CDR1 LGHDT, CDR2 YNNKEL (reference sequence). In nucleotides, the CDR3 is TGTGCCAGCAGCCGGACGGCGGGGGGGCGTAAGGGCGGGGAGCTGTTTTTT. It codes for CASSRTAGGRKGGELFF.

The gene calls are TRBV30 and TRBJ1-3; D not resolved. CDR1 GTSNPN and CDR2 SVGIG come from the germline V gene (reference sequence). The germline V and J ends were trimmed by 0 bases and 4 bases, with 10 bases remaining between them. The CDR3 sequence is 14 residues long. In nucleotides, the CDR3 is TGTGCCTGGAGTGTATTCCTCGTGGGAAACACCATATATTTT. Translation gives CAWSVFLVGNTIYF.

This clone was counted only a few times. V usage is TRBV5-1 and J usage is TRBJ2-7; 8 bases are shared with TRBD1. CDR3 length: 13 amino acids. V lost 0 bases, J lost 7 bases, and 3 bases stayed unmatched. Germline loops: CDR1 SGHRS, CDR2 YFSETQ. CDR3 protein: CASSLGTGREQYF. CDR3 in DNA: TGCGCCAGCAGCTTGGGGACAGGGAGGGAGCAGTACTTC.